The 3 T cell receptor beta chains below all came from one sample that was sequenced in a study of CD8 T cells in ankylosing spondylitis. Study-level results: One TCR beta motif, made up of roughly 8 highly homologous variants, appeared characteristic of ankylosing spondylitis blood.

TCRdb reprocessed the 5' RACE reads with MiXCR, giving one entry per CDR3 protein. This table holds more than 600,000 distinct CDR3 sequences, around a fifth found once. Which antigens these TCRs recognize remains unknown. The sample was blood, either unsorted or a sorted T cell fraction (not recorded which). All receptors come from a male donor with ankylosing spondylitis.

V is TRBV20-1 and J is TRBJ1-5, with D tentatively TRBD1 (6 bases). The length of the CDR3 is 15 residues. V lost 5 bases, J lost 2 bases, and 16 bases lay in between. Germline V gene data show CDR1 as DFQATT and CDR2 as SNEGSKA (reference sequence). The CDR3: CSAWGRGGGNQPQHF. CDR3 DNA sequence: TGCAGTGCTTGGGGGCGGGGAGGAGGCAATCAGCCCCAGCATTTT.

The rearrangement links TRBV5-1 to TRBJ2-5, with D perhaps being TRBD1 or TRBD2 (7 bases each). V was cut by 4 bases and J by 6 bases, with 19 bases left in between. The CDR3 totals 15 residues. CDR1 SGHRS and CDR2 YFSETQ come from the germline V gene. This chain's CDR3 is CASSGTTGDLQTQYF. DNA for the CDR3: TGCGCCAGCAGCGGGACTACAGGGGATCTGCAGACCCAGTACTTC.

This clonotype was found a few times. The V gene is TRBV30, the J gene TRBJ2-1, with 8 bases matching TRBD1. In germline, CDR1 is GTSNPN, CDR2 SVGIG (reference sequence). The CDR3 sequence is 15 residues long. V lost 5 bases to trimming and J lost 2 bases; unmatched junction nucleotides: 8. This chain's CDR3 is CAWLPGTGPYNEQFF. CDR3 sequence (DNA): TGTGCCTGGTTACCCGGGACAGGCCCCTACAATGAGCAGTTCTTC. Complete variable domain (other parts from reference TRBV30 and TRBJ2-1): SQTIHQWPATLVQPVGSPLSLECTVEGTSNPNLYWYRQAAGRGLQLLFYSVGIGQISSEVPQNLSASRPQDRQFILSSKKLLLSDSGFYLCAWLPGTGPYNEQFFGPGTRLTVL.